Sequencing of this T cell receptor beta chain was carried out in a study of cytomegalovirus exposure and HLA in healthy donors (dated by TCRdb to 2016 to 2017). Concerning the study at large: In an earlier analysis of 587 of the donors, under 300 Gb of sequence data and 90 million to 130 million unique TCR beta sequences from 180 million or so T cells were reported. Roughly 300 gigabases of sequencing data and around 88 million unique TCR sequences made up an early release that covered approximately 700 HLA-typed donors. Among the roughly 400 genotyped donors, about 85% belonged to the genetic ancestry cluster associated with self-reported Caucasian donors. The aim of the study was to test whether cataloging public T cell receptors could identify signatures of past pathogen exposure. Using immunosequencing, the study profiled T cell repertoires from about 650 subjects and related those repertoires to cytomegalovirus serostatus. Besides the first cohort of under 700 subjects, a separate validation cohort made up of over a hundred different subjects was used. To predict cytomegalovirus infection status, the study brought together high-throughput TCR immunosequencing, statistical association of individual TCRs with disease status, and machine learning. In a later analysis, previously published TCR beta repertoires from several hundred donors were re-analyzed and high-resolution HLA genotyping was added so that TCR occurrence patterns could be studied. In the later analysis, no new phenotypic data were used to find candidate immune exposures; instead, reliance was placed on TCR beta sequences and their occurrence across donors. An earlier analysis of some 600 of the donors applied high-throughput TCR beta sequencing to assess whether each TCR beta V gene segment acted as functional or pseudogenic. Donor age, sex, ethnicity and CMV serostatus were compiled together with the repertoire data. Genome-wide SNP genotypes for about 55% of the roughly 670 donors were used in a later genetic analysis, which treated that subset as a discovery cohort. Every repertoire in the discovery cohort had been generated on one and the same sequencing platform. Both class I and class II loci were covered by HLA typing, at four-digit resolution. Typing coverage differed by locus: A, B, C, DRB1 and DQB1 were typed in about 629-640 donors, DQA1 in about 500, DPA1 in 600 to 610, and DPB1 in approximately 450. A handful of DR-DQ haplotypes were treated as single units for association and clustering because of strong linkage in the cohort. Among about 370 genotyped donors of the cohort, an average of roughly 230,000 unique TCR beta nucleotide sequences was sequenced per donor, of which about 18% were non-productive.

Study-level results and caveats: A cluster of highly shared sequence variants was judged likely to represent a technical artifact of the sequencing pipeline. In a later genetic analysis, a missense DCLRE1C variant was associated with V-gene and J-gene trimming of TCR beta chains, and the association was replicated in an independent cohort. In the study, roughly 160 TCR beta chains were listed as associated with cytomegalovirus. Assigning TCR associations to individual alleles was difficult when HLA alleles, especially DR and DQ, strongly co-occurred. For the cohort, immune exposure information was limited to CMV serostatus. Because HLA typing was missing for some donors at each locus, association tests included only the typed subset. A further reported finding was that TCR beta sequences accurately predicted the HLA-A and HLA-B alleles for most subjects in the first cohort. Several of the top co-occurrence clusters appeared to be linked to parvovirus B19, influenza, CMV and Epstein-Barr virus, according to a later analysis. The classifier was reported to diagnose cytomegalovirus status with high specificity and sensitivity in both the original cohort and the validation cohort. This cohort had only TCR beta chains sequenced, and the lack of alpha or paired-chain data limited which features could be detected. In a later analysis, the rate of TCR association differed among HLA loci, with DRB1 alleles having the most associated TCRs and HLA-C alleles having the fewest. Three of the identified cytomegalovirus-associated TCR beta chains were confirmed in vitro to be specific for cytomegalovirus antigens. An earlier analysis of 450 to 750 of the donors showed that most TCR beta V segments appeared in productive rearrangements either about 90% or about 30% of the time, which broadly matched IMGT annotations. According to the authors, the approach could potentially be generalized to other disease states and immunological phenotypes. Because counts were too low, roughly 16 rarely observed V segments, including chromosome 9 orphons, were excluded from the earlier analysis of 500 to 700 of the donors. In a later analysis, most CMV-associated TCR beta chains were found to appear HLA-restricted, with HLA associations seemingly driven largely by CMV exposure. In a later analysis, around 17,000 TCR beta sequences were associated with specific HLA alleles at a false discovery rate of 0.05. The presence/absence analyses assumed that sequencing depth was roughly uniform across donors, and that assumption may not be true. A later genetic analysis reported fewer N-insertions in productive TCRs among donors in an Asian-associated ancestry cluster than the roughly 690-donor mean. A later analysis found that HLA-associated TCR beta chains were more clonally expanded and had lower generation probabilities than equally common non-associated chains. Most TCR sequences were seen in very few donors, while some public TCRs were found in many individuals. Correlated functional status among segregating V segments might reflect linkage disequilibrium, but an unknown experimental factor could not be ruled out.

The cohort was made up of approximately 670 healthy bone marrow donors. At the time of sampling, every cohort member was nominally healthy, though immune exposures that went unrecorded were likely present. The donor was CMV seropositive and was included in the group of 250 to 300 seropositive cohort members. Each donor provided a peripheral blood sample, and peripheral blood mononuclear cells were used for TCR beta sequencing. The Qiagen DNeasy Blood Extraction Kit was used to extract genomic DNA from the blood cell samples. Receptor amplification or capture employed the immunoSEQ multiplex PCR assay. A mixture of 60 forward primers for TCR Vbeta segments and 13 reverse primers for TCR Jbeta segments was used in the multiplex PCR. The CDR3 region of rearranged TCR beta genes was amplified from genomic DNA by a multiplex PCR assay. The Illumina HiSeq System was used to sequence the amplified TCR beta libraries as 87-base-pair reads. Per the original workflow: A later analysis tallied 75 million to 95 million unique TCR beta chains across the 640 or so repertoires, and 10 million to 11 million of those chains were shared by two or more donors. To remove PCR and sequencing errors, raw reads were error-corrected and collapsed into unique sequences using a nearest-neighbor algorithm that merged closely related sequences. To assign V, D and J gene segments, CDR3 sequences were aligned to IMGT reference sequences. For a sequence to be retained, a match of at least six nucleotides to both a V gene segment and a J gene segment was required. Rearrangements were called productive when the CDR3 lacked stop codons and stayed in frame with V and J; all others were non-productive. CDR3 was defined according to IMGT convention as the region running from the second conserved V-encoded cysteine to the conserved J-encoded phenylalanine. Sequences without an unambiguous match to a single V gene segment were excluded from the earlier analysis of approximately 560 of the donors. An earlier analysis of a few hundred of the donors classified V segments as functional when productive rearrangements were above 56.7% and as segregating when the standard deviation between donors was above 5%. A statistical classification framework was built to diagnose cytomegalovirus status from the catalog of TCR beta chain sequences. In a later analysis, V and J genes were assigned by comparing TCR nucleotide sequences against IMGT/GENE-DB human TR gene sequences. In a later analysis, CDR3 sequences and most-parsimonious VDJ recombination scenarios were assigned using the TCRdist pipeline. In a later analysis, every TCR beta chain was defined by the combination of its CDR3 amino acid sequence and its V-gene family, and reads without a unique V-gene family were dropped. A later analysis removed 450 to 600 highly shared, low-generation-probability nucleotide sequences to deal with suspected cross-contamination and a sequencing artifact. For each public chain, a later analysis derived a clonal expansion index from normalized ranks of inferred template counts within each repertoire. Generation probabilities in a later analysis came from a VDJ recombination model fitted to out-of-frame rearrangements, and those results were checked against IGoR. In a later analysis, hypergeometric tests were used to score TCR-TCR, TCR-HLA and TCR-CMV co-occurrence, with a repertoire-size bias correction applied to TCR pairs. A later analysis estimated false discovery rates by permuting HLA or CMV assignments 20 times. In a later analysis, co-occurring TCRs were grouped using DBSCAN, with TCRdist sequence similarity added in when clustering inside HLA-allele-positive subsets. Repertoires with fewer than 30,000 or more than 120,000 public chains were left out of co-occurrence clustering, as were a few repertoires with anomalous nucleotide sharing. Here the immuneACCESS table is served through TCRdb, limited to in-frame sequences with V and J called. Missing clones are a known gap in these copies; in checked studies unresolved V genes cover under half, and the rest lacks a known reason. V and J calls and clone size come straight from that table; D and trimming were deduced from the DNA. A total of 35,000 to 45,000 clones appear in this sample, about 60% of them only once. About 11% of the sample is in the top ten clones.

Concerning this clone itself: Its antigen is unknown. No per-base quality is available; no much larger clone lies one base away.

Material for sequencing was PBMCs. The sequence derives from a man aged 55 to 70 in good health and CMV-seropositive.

CDR3 sequence: CASSATSSADTQYF. The bases read TGTGCCAGTAGTGCGACTAGCAGCGCAGATACGCAGTATTTT. Recombination joined TRBV19 with TRBJ2-3; 7 central bases correspond to TRBD2. V ends up 5 bases short and J 4 bases short, with an unmatched junction base count of 6. Spanning cysteine to phenylalanine, the CDR3 consists of 14 amino acids. CDR3 DNA is the only sequence kept; it has 42 bases, read in frame from the first base. Sequences LNHDA (CDR1) and SQIVND (CDR2) are obtained from the germline V gene (reference sequence).